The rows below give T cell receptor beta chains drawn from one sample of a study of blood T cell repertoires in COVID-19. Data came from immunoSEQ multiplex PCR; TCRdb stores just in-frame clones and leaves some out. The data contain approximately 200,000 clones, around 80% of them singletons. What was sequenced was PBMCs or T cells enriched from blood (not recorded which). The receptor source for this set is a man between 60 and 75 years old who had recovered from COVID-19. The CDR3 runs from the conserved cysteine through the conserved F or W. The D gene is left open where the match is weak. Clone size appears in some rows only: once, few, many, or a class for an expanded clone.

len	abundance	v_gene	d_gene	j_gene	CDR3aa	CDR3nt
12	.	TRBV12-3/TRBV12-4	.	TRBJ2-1	CASGGPGDEQFF	TGTGCCAGCGGCGGTCCTGGCGATGAGCAGTTCTTC
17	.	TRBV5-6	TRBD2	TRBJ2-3	CASRDGGLAGSTDTQYF	TGTGCCAGCAGGGACGGTGGACTAGCGGGTAGCACAGATACGCAGTATTTT
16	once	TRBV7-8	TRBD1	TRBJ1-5	CASSSRTGSSNQPQHF	TGTGCCAGCAGCTCCCGGACAGGGTCGAGCAATCAGCCCCAGCATTTT
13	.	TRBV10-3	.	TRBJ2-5	CAIRGLAEETQYF	TGTGCCATCAGGGGTTTAGCGGAAGAGACCCAGTACTTC
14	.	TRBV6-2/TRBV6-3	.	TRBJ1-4	CASSYSVAGEKLFF	TGTGCCAGCAGTTACTCAGTGGCAGGGGAAAAACTGTTTTTT
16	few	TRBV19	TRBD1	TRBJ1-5	CASSARQGAGNQPQHF	TGTGCCAGTAGTGCCCGACAGGGGGCGGGCAATCAGCCCCAGCATTTT
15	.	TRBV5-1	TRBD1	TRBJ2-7	CASSLVPGQDYEQYF	TGCGCCAGCAGCTTGGTACCGGGACAGGACTACGAGCAGTACTTC
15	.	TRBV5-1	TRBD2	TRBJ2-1	CASSLEASGGNEQFF	TGCGCCAGCAGCCTGGAGGCTAGCGGGGGCAATGAGCAGTTCTTC
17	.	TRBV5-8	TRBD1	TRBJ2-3	CASSLIQGALGTDTQYF	TGTGCCAGCAGCTTGATTCAGGGGGCTCTCGGCACAGATACGCAGTATTTT
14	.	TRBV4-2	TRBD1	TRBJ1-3	CASSTGASGNTIYF	TGTGCCAGCAGCACAGGGGCCTCTGGAAACACCATATATTTT
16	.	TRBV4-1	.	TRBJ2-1	CASRTLDMMSYNEQFF	TGCGCCAGCAGAACCCTGGACATGATGTCCTACAATGAGCAGTTCTTC
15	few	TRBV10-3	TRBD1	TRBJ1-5	CAISETGTGVQPQHF	TGTGCCATCAGTGAGACCGGGACAGGGGTTCAGCCCCAGCATTTT
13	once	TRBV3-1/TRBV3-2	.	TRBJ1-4	CASSPGGFGKLFF	TGTGCCAGCAGCCCGGGGGGCTTTGGAAAACTGTTTTTT
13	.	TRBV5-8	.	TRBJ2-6	CASSLRGANVLTF	TGTGCCAGCAGCTTGCGGGGGGCCAACGTCCTGACTTTC
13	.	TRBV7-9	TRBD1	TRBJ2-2	CVSVGQGRGELFF	TGTGTCTCGGTGGGACAGGGACGCGGGGAGCTGTTTTTT
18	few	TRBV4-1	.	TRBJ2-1	CASSQNRQAQSSYNEQFF	TGCGCCAGCAGCCAAAACCGGCAAGCGCAGAGCTCCTACAATGAGCAGTTCTTC
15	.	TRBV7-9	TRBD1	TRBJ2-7	CASRPGQGATYEQYF	TGTGCCAGCAGACCGGGACAGGGGGCCACCTACGAGCAGTACTTC
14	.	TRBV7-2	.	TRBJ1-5	CASSNGGGNQPQHF	TGTGCCAGCAGCAACGGGGGAGGCAATCAGCCCCAGCATTTT
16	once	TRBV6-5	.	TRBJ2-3	CASSYSSGDPTDTQYF	TGTGCCAGCAGTTACTCGTCAGGGGATCCAACAGATACGCAGTATTTT
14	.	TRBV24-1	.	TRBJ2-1	CATSDPGLNNEQFF	TGTGCCACCAGTGACCCCGGACTTAACAATGAGCAGTTCTTC
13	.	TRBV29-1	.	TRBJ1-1	CSVGEGGMAEAFF	TGCAGCGTTGGTGAAGGGGGTATGGCTGAAGCTTTCTTT
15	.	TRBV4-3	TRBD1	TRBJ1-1	CASSIRQGGATEAFF	TGCGCCAGCAGCATCCGACAGGGCGGCGCCACTGAAGCTTTCTTT
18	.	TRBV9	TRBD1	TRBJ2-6	CASSVGWTGGSGANVLTF	TGTGCCAGCAGCGTAGGTTGGACAGGGGGCTCTGGGGCCAACGTCCTGACTTTC
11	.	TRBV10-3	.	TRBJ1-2	CAISEGQTLFF	TGTGCCATCAGTGAAGGACAGACCCTCTTCTTC
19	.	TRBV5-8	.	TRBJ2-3	CASSLGLLMFREYTDTQYF	TGTGCCAGCAGCTTGGGATTACTAATGTTCAGGGAATACACAGATACGCAGTATTTT
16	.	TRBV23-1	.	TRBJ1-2	CASSQDRNLNDYGYTF	TGCGCCAGCAGTCAGGACAGAAACCTTAATGACTATGGCTACACCTTC
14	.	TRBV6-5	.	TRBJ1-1	CASRENREFTKAFF	TGTGCCAGCAGGGAGAATCGGGAGTTCACTAAAGCTTTCTTT
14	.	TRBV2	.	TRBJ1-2	CASSDRGASYGYTF	TGTGCCAGCAGTGATCGGGGGGCGAGCTATGGCTACACCTTC
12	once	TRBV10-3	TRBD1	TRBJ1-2	CAIRDRGYGYTF	TGTGCCATCAGGGACAGGGGATATGGCTACACCTTC
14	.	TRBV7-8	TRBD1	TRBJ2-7	CASSFAGGIYEQYF	TGTGCCAGCAGCTTCGCAGGGGGAATCTACGAGCAGTACTTC
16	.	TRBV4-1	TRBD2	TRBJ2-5	CASSHFLTGGEETQYF	TGCGCCAGCAGCCACTTTCTTACGGGGGGAGAAGAGACCCAGTACTTC
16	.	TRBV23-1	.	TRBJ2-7	CASSQPGGSSRTGQYF	TGCGCCAGCAGTCAGCCCGGCGGTTCCTCCCGTACAGGGCAGTACTTC
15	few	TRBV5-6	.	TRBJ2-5	CASSWAGEWLETQYF	TGTGCCAGCAGCTGGGCCGGGGAGTGGTTGGAGACCCAGTACTTC
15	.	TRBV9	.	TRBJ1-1	CASRPGFDLNTEAFF	TGTGCCAGCAGACCGGGGTTCGATCTGAACACTGAAGCTTTCTTT
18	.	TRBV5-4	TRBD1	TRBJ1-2	CASSVGTGGAEVNYGYTF	TGTGCCAGCAGCGTTGGGACAGGGGGCGCGGAAGTTAACTATGGCTACACCTTC
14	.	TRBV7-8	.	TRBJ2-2	CASSLVRGTGELFF	TGTGCCAGCAGCTTAGTGCGGGGCACCGGGGAGCTGTTTTTT
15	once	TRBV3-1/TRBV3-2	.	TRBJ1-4	CASRHWDNSDEKLFF	TGTGCCAGCAGACACTGGGACAACTCGGATGAAAAACTGTTTTTT
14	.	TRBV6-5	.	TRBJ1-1	CASSYLGTTTEAFF	TGTGCCAGCAGTTATTTGGGGACAACCACTGAAGCTTTCTTT
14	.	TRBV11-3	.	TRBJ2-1	CASSLRGEEDEQFF	TGTGCCAGCAGCCTACGAGGGGAGGAGGATGAGCAGTTCTTC
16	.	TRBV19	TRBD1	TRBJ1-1	CASSIGGTGRNTEAFF	TGTGCCAGTAGTATAGGGGGGACAGGGAGGAACACTGAAGCTTTCTTT
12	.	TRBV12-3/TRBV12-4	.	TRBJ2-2	CASHATGGELFF	TGTGCCAGCCATGCCACAGGCGGGGAGCTGTTTTTT
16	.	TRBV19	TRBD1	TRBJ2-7	CASSTVTGTVLYEQYF	TGTGCCAGTAGTACGGTGACAGGGACGGTCCTCTACGAGCAGTACTTC
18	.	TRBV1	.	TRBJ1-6	CTSSQGFREGTYNSPLHF	TGCACCAGCAGCCAAGGTTTCAGGGAGGGTACCTATAATTCACCCCTCCACTTT
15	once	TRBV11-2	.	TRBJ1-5	CASSLDPGPNQPQHF	TGTGCCAGCAGCTTAGACCCAGGGCCCAATCAGCCCCAGCATTTT
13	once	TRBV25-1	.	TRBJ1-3	CASSAVSGNTIYF	TGTGCCAGCAGTGCGGTGTCTGGAAACACCATATATTTT
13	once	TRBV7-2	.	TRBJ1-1	CASSAQGYTEAFF	TGTGCCAGCAGCGCACAGGGATACACTGAAGCTTTCTTT
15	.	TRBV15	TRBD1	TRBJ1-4	CATSVEPDRDEKLFF	TGTGCCACCAGCGTCGAACCGGACAGGGACGAAAAACTGTTTTTT
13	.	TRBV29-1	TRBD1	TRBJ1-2	CSVLGQGVYGYTF	TGCAGCGTCTTGGGACAGGGGGTCTATGGCTACACCTTC
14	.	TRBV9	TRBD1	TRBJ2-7	CASSARDSRYEQYF	TGTGCCAGCAGCGCCCGGGACAGCCGGTACGAGCAGTACTTC
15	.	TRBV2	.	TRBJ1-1	CASSGMGAGNTEAFF	TGTGCCAGCAGTGGAATGGGGGCGGGGAACACTGAAGCTTTCTTT
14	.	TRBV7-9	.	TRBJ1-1	CASTWREGRVEAFF	TGTGCCAGCACTTGGAGGGAAGGGCGTGTTGAAGCTTTCTTT
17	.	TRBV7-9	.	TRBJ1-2	CASSFTPGFAPDDGYTF	TGTGCCAGCAGTTTTACGCCGGGGTTCGCCCCGGATGATGGCTACACCTTC
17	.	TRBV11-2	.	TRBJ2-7	CASSLDWRTMNSYEQYF	TGTGCCAGCAGCTTAGATTGGCGCACTATGAACTCCTACGAGCAGTACTTC
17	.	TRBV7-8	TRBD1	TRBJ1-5	CASSRAQGPNSNQPQHF	TGTGCCAGCAGTCGGGCACAGGGGCCGAATAGCAATCAGCCCCAGCATTTT
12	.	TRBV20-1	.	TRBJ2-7	CSASSPAGHQYF	TGCAGTGCTAGTTCCCCAGCGGGACATCAGTACTTC
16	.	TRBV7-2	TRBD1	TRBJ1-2	CASRPTGGLFGYGYTF	TGTGCCAGCAGACCGACAGGGGGCTTATTTGGCTATGGCTACACCTTC